The 10 T cell receptor beta chains presented below share a single source sample, sequenced in a study of response to subunit inactivated influenza vaccine. TCRdb analysed the RT-PCR reads with MiXCR anew, one entry per CDR3 protein. Here the sample spans about 540,000 distinct CDR3 sequences, 12% to 15% being singletons. Sequenced here: PBMCs from blood, sampled 11 to 12 days after vaccination. These receptors came from a man in his fifties or sixties who received an inactivated influenza vaccine.

This clonotype was seen many times. The V call is TRBV12-3 or TRBV12-4, the J call TRBJ2-7, with D possibly matching TRBD1 (5 bases). The CDR3 is made up of 13 amino acids. V was trimmed by 3 bases and J by 4 bases, leaving 10 bases between them. The CDR3 DNA reads as TGTGCCAGCAGTTTGGCAGGGATGTACGAGCAGTACTTC. Its translation is CASSLAGMYEQYF.

The chain is built from TRBV4-3 and TRBJ1-1, with a tentative D call TRBD1 (5 bases). V was pared by 1 base and J by 1 base, with 10 bases between. The V gene's germline CDR1 is LGHNA and CDR2 YSLEER. The CDR3 runs to 15 residues. DNA of the CDR3: TGCGCCAGCAGCCAAGGGGCAGGGTGGAACACTGAAGCTTTCTTT. The encoded protein is CASSQGAGWNTEAFF.

This clonotype has only a few counts. The rearrangement uses TRBV10-2 and TRBJ1-1, with 8 bases that match TRBD1. The germline V gene has CDR1 WSHSY and CDR2 SAAADI. V shed 6 bases, J shed 5 bases, and the junction held 11 bases outside the gene matches. CDR3 size: 15 residues. The CDR3, as DNA: TGCGCCAGCAGAAAACAGGGGGGGACGGGGACTGAAGCTTTCTTT. Protein product: CASRKQGGTGTEAFF.

The count of this clonotype is one. The J gene is TRBJ2-2, the V gene TRBV12-3 or TRBV12-4, with 13 bases that match TRBD2. The CDR3 length is 16 residues. The junction had 5 bases not matched to a gene; V was cut back by 5 bases and J by 5 bases. CDR3 amino acids: CASSPGLAGRTGELFF. The CDR3 coding sequence is TGTGCCAGCAGTCCGGGACTAGCGGGAAGGACCGGGGAGCTGTTTTTT.

The chain is built from TRBV20-1 and TRBJ1-1; D call uncertain. V was shortened by 3 bases and J by 0 bases, with 14 bases between the two germline ends. This CDR3 comprises 15 residues. Per the germline V gene, CDR1 is DFQATT and CDR2 is SNEGSKA (reference sequence). CDR3 coding DNA: TGCAGTGCTAGCCTCTCAGTTAACATGAACACTGAAGCTTTCTTT. Its translation is CSASLSVNMNTEAFF.

This clonotype was seen at least ten times. V usage is TRBV7-9 and J usage is TRBJ1-4; possible D gene TRBD1, 5 bases. CDR3 length equals 14 residues. CDR1 and CDR2 (germline): SEHNR, FQNEAQ (reference sequence). With 1 base removed from V and 3 bases from J, the gap between germline ends came to 6 bases. The CDR3 is CASSLGQSNEKLFF. Here the CDR3 DNA reads TGTGCCAGCAGCTTAGGACAGTCTAATGAAAAACTGTTTTTT. The complete variable domain, with remaining parts taken from reference TRBV7-9 and TRBJ1-4, reads DTGVSQNPRHKITKRGQNVTFRCDPISEHNRLYWYRQTLGQGPEFLTYFQNEAQLEKSRLLSDRFSAERPKGSFSTLEIQRTEQGDSAMYLCASSLGQSNEKLFFGSGTQLSVL.

This rearrangement joins TRBV4-2 to TRBJ2-6; D is unresolved. Germline V CDR1 and CDR2: LGHNA, YNFKEQ. CDR3 length: 19 amino acids. V lost 1 base, J lost 1 base, and 17 bases lay in between. CDR3 sequence (DNA): TGTGCCAGCAGCCAAGTTTATGGCCCGTCCTCTTCTGGGGCCAACGTCCTGACTTTC. It codes for CASSQVYGPSSSGANVLTF.

The genes are TRBV5-6 and TRBJ1-1; TRBD1 agrees at 11 bases. The V segment lost 5 bases and the J segment 0 bases; nucleotides outside the gene matches: 6. Germline-derived CDR1 and CDR2 are SGHDT and YYEEEE. The CDR3 has 16 amino acids. DNA for the CDR3: TGTGCCAGCAGGAACGGACAGGGGGCCTTGAACACTGAAGCTTTCTTT. It translates to CASRNGQGALNTEAFF.

Ten or more counts support this clonotype. The V and J genes are TRBV24-1 and TRBJ2-5; D uncertain. V was cut by 0 bases and J by 2 bases, with 9 bases left in between. This CDR3 is built from 15 residues. The V gene's germline CDR1 is KGHDR and CDR2 SFDVKD. In DNA, the CDR3 is TGTGCCACCAGTGATTTGCACACTCCACAAGAGACCCAGTACTTC. Translating gives CATSDLHTPQETQYF.

The chain employs TRBV12-3 or TRBV12-4 and TRBJ2-1; 10 bases line up with TRBD1. V lost 4 bases, J lost 8 bases, and 8 bases stayed unmatched. CDR3 length: 15 amino acids. The CDR3 DNA follows: TGTGCCAGCAGTTCCCGCAGGGACAGGGGTTATGAGCAGTTCTTC. Translation: CASSSRRDRGYEQFF.